A selection of T cell receptor beta chains follows, all from one sample in a study of cytomegalovirus exposure and HLA in healthy donors. TCRdb's copy holds only in-frame clones and misses some; the assay was immunoSEQ multiplex PCR. The sample has roughly 100,000 clones, approximately 72% seen once. Sequencing used PBMCs. These receptor sequences come from a man between 18 and 29 years old in good health and CMV-seropositive. The CDR3 runs from the conserved cysteine through the conserved F or W. The D gene is left open where the match is weak. The size field is filled for only some rows; it gives once, few, many or a size class.

clone_size j_call v_call d_call cdr3_nt cdr3_aa
- TRBJ2-7 TRBV5-8 TRBD2 TGTGCCAGTCTTGGTTTAAGACTAGCGGGGCCTACCTACGAGCAGTACTTC CASLGLRLAGPTYEQYF
- TRBJ2-7 TRBV7-2 TRBD2 TGTGCCAGCCGCGATAGACTAGCAGGCACATACGAGCAGTACTTC CASRDRLAGTYEQYF
- TRBJ1-5 TRBV19 - TGTGCCAGTAGTATTGGGGAGTGGAATCAGCCCCAGCATTTT CASSIGEWNQPQHF
- TRBJ2-5 TRBV9 TRBD2 TGTGCCAGCAGCGTAGCTTCCCGCGGGGGTCGCCAAGAGACCCAGTACTTC CASSVASRGGRQETQYF
- TRBJ2-2 TRBV2 - TGTGCCAGCAGCAGGGTGAACACCGGGGAGCTGTTTTTT CASSRVNTGELFF
- TRBJ1-6 TRBV5-6 - TGTGCCAGCAGTAGGGGTTATTCACCCCTCCACTTT CASSRGYSPLHF
- TRBJ1-5 TRBV28 TRBD1 TGTGCCAGCAGTTTAGACCGCTTCATGGGTGGGGGACAGGGGAACAATCAGCCCCAGCATTTT CASSLDRFMGGGQGNNQPQHF
- TRBJ2-7 TRBV15 TRBD2 TGTGCCACCAGCAGAGGGGTGGAGCGGGGGGGATACGAGCAGTACTTC CATSRGVERGGYEQYF
- TRBJ1-1 TRBV19 - TGTGCCAGTAGTTCGACAGGCCCGAACACTGAAGCTTTCTTT CASSSTGPNTEAFF
- TRBJ2-5 TRBV27 TRBD2 TGTGCCAGCAGTTTATATCTGGCTAGCGGCGAGACCCAGTACTTC CASSLYLASGETQYF
once TRBJ2-4 TRBV27 TRBD2 TGTGCCAGCAGTAGAATAGGACTAGCGGGGGGGAACATTCAGTACTTC CASSRIGLAGGNIQYF
- TRBJ2-6 TRBV2 TRBD1 TGTGCCAGCAGTGAGCCCCCGACAGGGGCTGGGGCCAACGTCCTGACTTTC CASSEPPTGAGANVLTF
- TRBJ2-7 TRBV5-1 - TGCGCCAGCAGCCAAACACAAGACTACGAGCAGTACTTC CASSQTQDYEQYF
- TRBJ1-5 TRBV6-1 - TGTGCCAGCAAGTTACAAAATCAGCCCCAGCATTTT CASKLQNQPQHF
- TRBJ2-7 TRBV9 - TGTGCCAGCAGCGCACAGGCGTTCTCCGAGCAGTACTTC CASSAQAFSEQYF
- TRBJ1-1 TRBV11-3 - TGTGCCAGCAGCTTCGGCGGGGCGGATACTGAAGCTTTCTTT CASSFGGADTEAFF
- TRBJ1-2 TRBV19 - TGTGCCAGTAGTACCCCCAGGGTAGCTGGCTACACCTTC CASSTPRVAGYTF
- TRBJ1-1 TRBV6-5 - TGTGCCAGCAGTCCCCGGTGGGGGGACACTGAAGCTTTCTTT CASSPRWGDTEAFF
- TRBJ2-6 TRBV15 - TGTGCCACCAGCAGGTACGGACAGAGCTCTGGGGCCAACGTCCTGACTTTC CATSRYGQSSGANVLTF
- TRBJ2-5 TRBV4-1 TRBD2 TGCGCCAGCAGCCAAGGGAAAGCGGGGGGAAAAGAGACCCAGTACTTC CASSQGKAGGKETQYF
- TRBJ2-7 TRBV9 - TGTGCCAGCGCACCCTCTAGCACCTCCTACGAGCAGTACTTC CASAPSSTSYEQYF
- TRBJ2-3 TRBV7-9 TRBD1 TGTGCCAGCAGTTTGGACAGGGGCCTAGATACGCAGTATTTT CASSLDRGLDTQYF
- TRBJ1-6 TRBV7-2 - TGTGCCAGCAGCTTCCTCGGGCGCGGGAATTCACCCCTCCACTTT CASSFLGRGNSPLHF
- TRBJ2-5 TRBV21-1 - TGTGCCAGCAGCAAAGCGCTTTATCGGGGGGAAGAAGAGACCCAGTACTTC CASSKALYRGEEETQYF
- TRBJ1-5 TRBV19 - TGTGCCAGTAGTATGGGGACGGGACACAGCAATCAGCCCCAGCATTTT CASSMGTGHSNQPQHF
- TRBJ1-4 TRBV5-4 - TGTGCCGCCCAGGGGAGAGATGAAAAACTGTTTTTT CAAQGRDEKLFF
- TRBJ2-5 TRBV7-3 - TGTGCCAGCAGCCCTCGGGGCCAAGAGACCCAGTACTTC CASSPRGQETQYF
once TRBJ2-7 TRBV2 - TGTGCCAGCGTACGACGCCCCGAGGGTGACGAGCAGTACTTC CASVRRPEGDEQYF
- TRBJ2-1 TRBV28 TRBD2 TGTGCCAGCAGACCAGGACTAGCGGGCAATGAGCAGTTCTTC CASRPGLAGNEQFF
- TRBJ2-1 TRBV6-1 TRBD2 TGTGCCAGCAGTGAGCCAGCGGGGGGGCCAGCAGAGCAGTTCTTC CASSEPAGGPAEQFF
- TRBJ2-1 TRBV27 TRBD2 TGTGCCAGCAGCCCACCGGGACTACAATACAATGAGCAGTTCTTC CASSPPGLQYNEQFF
few TRBJ2-5 TRBV30 TRBD2 TGTGCCTGGAGTGTTCCCGGGACTAGCGGGGGGCTAAAGTACCAAGAGACCCAGTACTTC CAWSVPGTSGGLKYQETQYF
- TRBJ1-1 TRBV10-3 - TGTGCCACCAGACAGAGCACTGAAGCTTTCTTT CATRQSTEAFF